Following are 24 T cell receptor beta chains from one sample sequenced in a study of CD8 T cells in Susac syndrome. An input of 0.5 to 1 ug of RNA was subjected to reverse transcription using random hexamers. From the immunoSEQ multiplex PCR reads, TCRdb called clonotypes with MiXCR, one entry per CDR3 protein. The table lists some 160,000 distinct CDR3 sequences, about 91% of them singletons, with about 0.073% in the top ten. Source material: CD4+ T cells from PBMCs. The receptor set was obtained from a human donor in good health.

The V gene is TRBV20-1, the J gene TRBJ2-7, with 8 bases fitting TRBD2. Germline V gene sequence: CDR1 DFQATT, CDR2 SNEGSKA (reference sequence). V lost 6 bases to trimming and J lost 4 bases; unmatched junction nucleotides: 5. This CDR3 has 12 residues. The chain's CDR3 is CSAQRGGYEQYF. DNA of the CDR3: TGCAGTGCCCAACGGGGGGGTTACGAGCAGTACTTC.

This clonotype was recorded a few times. The DNA for the CDR3 is TGTGCCAGCAGTTCCGCGGACAGCTTCTATGAGCAGTACTTC. This gives the protein CASSSADSFYEQYF. The chain employs TRBV28 and TRBJ2-7, with D perhaps TRBD1 (6 bases). V lost 4 bases and J lost 7, with 17 bases in between. Germline CDR1 is MDHEN and CDR2 is SYDVKM. CDR3 length: 14 residues.

The V gene is TRBV6-5, the J gene TRBJ2-1; D remains unclear. Germline-derived CDR1 and CDR2 are MNHEY and SVGAGI. The CDR3 contains 17 residues. Trimming took off 0 bases at V and 1 base at J, with 13 bases between the two ends. The CDR3 sequence is CASSYSRLRTSYNEQFF. CDR3 bases: TGTGCCAGCAGTTACTCACGTCTTCGAACTTCCTACAATGAGCAGTTCTTC.

CDR3 DNA sequence: TGCGCCAGCAGCCCGTCAGGGGCGCTTTCCTACGAGCAGTACTTC. Translated, it gives CASSPSGALSYEQYF. The chain uses TRBV5-1 and TRBJ2-7, with D possibly TRBD1 on 6 matching bases. The V gene's germline CDR1 is SGHRS and CDR2 YFSETQ. The CDR3 is 15 amino acids. V shed 4 bases and J shed 1 base, with 15 bases lying between them.

This rearrangement joins TRBV5-1 to TRBJ1-1; no clear D. V lost 4 bases and J lost 7, with 14 bases in between. This CDR3 contains 13 residues. Germline values: CDR1 SGHRS, CDR2 YFSETQ. The CDR3 DNA follows: TGCGCCAGCAGCGAGAGGACGGAGGGTGAAGCTTTCTTT. Translating gives CASSERTEGEAFF. Full variable domain (rest looked up from reference TRBV5-1 and TRBJ1-1): KAGVTQTPRYLIKTRGQQVTLSCSPISGHRSVSWYQQTPGQGLQFLFEYFSETQRNKGNFPGRFSGRQFSNSRSEMNVSTLELGDSALYLCASSERTEGEAFFGQGTRLTVV.

The chain has TRBV5-4 and TRBJ2-2; the match to TRBD2 covers 16 bases. Germline V gives CDR1 SGHNT, CDR2 YYREEE (reference sequence). J gave up 4 bases and V 5 bases, and 8 bases lay outside the gene matches. The length of the CDR3 is 18 residues. The CDR3 nucleotides read TGTGCCAGCAGTCCGGGACTAGCGGGGGGGCCTTCCACCGGGGAGCTGTTTTTT. Its translation is CASSPGLAGGPSTGELFF.

This clonotype was seen a handful of times. The V gene is TRBV28, the J gene TRBJ2-7; D call uncertain. The CDR3 runs 12 residues. V was pared by 5 bases and J by 9 bases, with 14 bases between. The germline gives CDR1 MDHEN, CDR2 SYDVKM. In DNA, the CDR3 is TGTGCCAGCAGTCCCACCGTACGCGGGCAGTACTTC. As protein: CASSPTVRGQYF.

The DNA for the CDR3 is TGCGCCAGCAGCTTGGGGCCATACCAAAACATTCAGTACTTC. It yields the protein CASSLGPYQNIQYF. V gene TRBV5-1 combines with J gene TRBJ2-4; D is undetermined. Trimming took off 0 bases at V and 5 bases at J, with 9 bases between the two ends. Germline-derived CDR1 and CDR2 are SGHRS and YFSETQ. This CDR3 is 14 amino acids long. Combining the CDR3 with reference TRBV5-1 and TRBJ2-4 gives the whole variable domain KAGVTQTPRYLIKTRGQQVTLSCSPISGHRSVSWYQQTPGQGLQFLFEYFSETQRNKGNFPGRFSGRQFSNSRSEMNVSTLELGDSALYLCASSLGPYQNIQYFGAGTRLSVL.

A single count supports this clonotype. The V gene is TRBV14, the J gene TRBJ2-3, with 13 positions matching TRBD2. The CDR3 length is 16 residues. Germline V gene data show CDR1 as SGHDN and CDR2 as FVKESK. J lost 5 bases, V lost 3 bases, and 5 bases had no gene match. Here the CDR3 reads CASSHRLAGGGDTQYF. The CDR3 DNA sequence: TGTGCCAGCAGCCACCGACTAGCGGGAGGAGGAGATACGCAGTATTTT.

The chain carries TRBV5-1 and TRBJ1-1; 8 bases align to TRBD1. Germline V gene sequence: CDR1 SGHRS, CDR2 YFSETQ. V shed 0 bases and J 4 bases; nucleotides not matched to a gene: 8. This CDR3 contains 16 residues. The CDR3 protein is CASSLARTGPGTEAFF. The CDR3 DNA sequence: TGCGCCAGCAGCTTGGCGCGGACAGGGCCAGGCACTGAAGCTTTCTTT.

The gene calls are TRBV5-1 and TRBJ2-5; perhaps D is TRBD1 or TRBD2 (5 bases each). The ends were cut back, 0 bases at V and 1 base at J, with 13 bases in the middle. Germline V lookup: CDR1 SGHRS, CDR2 YFSETQ. The CDR3 contains 16 residues. CDR3 loop: CASSLALIGTQETQYF. The CDR3 DNA is TGCGCCAGCAGCTTGGCCCTGATAGGGACCCAAGAGACCCAGTACTTC. Full variable domain (outside the CDR3, taken from reference TRBV5-1 and TRBJ2-5): KAGVTQTPRYLIKTRGQQVTLSCSPISGHRSVSWYQQTPGQGLQFLFEYFSETQRNKGNFPGRFSGRQFSNSRSEMNVSTLELGDSALYLCASSLALIGTQETQYFGPGTRLLVL.

Only a few counts were recorded for this clonotype. This sequence joins TRBV5-1 and TRBJ1-1; 7 bases match TRBD1. The CDR3 has 16 amino acids. CDR1 and CDR2 from the germline V gene are SGHRS and YFSETQ. The J segment lost 4 bases and the V segment lost 0 bases, leaving 9 bases of the junction unmatched. CDR3 protein: CASSLGSTGVSTEAFF. The CDR3 nucleotides read TGCGCCAGCAGCTTGGGATCAACAGGGGTGAGCACTGAAGCTTTCTTT.

The genes are TRBV7-9 and TRBJ2-5, with 7 bases lining up with TRBD1. Germline CDR1 is SEHNR and CDR2 is FQNEAQ (reference sequence). The CDR3 is 17 amino acids. V trimming: 8 bases; J trimming: 5 bases; junction bases outside the gene matches: 20. The CDR3 spells CASGFSTGRSFRETQYF. Written as DNA, the CDR3 is TGTGCCAGCGGATTTTCGACAGGGCGGTCATTTAGGGAGACCCAGTACTTC.

V gene TRBV20-1 combines with J gene TRBJ1-6; maybe TRBD1 (6 bases). CDR1 DFQATT and CDR2 SNEGSKA come from the germline V gene (reference sequence). There are 14 residues in the CDR3. The germline V and J ends were trimmed by 4 bases and 6 bases, with 13 bases remaining between them. This CDR3 reads CSAIWGAPNSPLHF. The CDR3 DNA reads TGCAGTGCTATATGGGGGGCGCCTAATTCACCCCTCCACTTT.

This chain uses TRBV28 with TRBJ2-5; perhaps D is TRBD1 or TRBD2 (5 bases each). The CDR3 has 14 amino acids. Germline V CDR1 and CDR2: MDHEN, SYDVKM. Trimming removed 4 bases at V and 6 bases at J, with 15 bases between. The CDR3 reads CASSSRGPLKTQYF. Written as DNA, the CDR3 is TGTGCCAGCAGTTCTAGGGGACCTTTGAAGACCCAGTACTTC.

This chain joins TRBV5-1 and TRBJ2-3; TRBD1 matches at 10 bases. The germline CDR1 and CDR2 sequences are SGHRS and YFSETQ. This CDR3 has 16 residues. V shed 0 bases and J 4 bases; nucleotides not matched to a gene: 5. The CDR3: CASSLGQGAHADTQYF. DNA for the CDR3: TGCGCCAGCAGCTTGGGACAGGGGGCGCACGCAGATACGCAGTATTTT. The full variable domain, in which reference TRBV5-1 and TRBJ2-3 provide the parts outside the CDR3, is KAGVTQTPRYLIKTRGQQVTLSCSPISGHRSVSWYQQTPGQGLQFLFEYFSETQRNKGNFPGRFSGRQFSNSRSEMNVSTLELGDSALYLCASSLGQGAHADTQYFGPGTRLTVL.

V usage is TRBV19 and J usage is TRBJ2-5; 7 bases align to TRBD2. V lost 5 bases, J lost 5 bases, and 5 bases stayed unmatched. The CDR3 has 13 amino acids. Germline V gives CDR1 LNHDA, CDR2 SQIVND (reference sequence). The CDR3 loop reads CASSPKAGETQYF. The CDR3 coding sequence is TGTGCCAGTAGTCCTAAAGCGGGGGAGACCCAGTACTTC.

The chain combines TRBV5-1 with TRBJ2-5, with TRBD2 matching 10 bases. The CDR3 contains 17 residues. The germline V gene has CDR1 SGHRS and CDR2 YFSETQ. With V trimmed by 0 bases and J by 5 bases, 10 bases remained unmatched. CDR3 DNA sequence: TGCGCCAGCAGCTTGGCCGACTTGAGCGGGAGGGCCGAGACCCAGTACTTC. This translates into CASSLADLSGRAETQYF.

J is TRBJ2-2 and V is TRBV7-9; 8 bases align to TRBD1. The CDR3 has 15 residues. Germline V gene lookup returns CDR1 SEHNR and CDR2 FQNEAQ (reference sequence). J lost 8 bases, V lost 5 bases, and 10 bases had no gene match. CDR3 in amino acids: CASSTRGQERGELFF. DNA for the CDR3: TGTGCCAGCAGCACCAGGGGACAGGAACGAGGGGAGCTGTTTTTT.

This clonotype has only a few counts. The rearrangement joins TRBV20-1 to TRBJ2-5; 8 bases match TRBD1. V lost 5 bases, J lost 3 bases, and 5 bases stayed unmatched. Germline assignment: CDR1 DFQATT and CDR2 SNEGSKA (reference sequence). This CDR3 contains 13 residues. The chain's CDR3 is CSAPRTGKETQYF. CDR3 DNA: TGCAGTGCTCCCCGGACAGGGAAAGAGACCCAGTACTTC.

J is TRBJ2-7 and V is TRBV27; no definite D call. This CDR3 spans 14 amino acids. Trimming took 3 bases from V and 2 from J, leaving 11 bases between them. The germline CDR1 and CDR2 sequences are MNHEY and SMNVEV (reference sequence). Written as DNA, the CDR3 is TGTGCCAGCAGTTTGACGGTCCTCCCCTACGAGCAGTACTTC. Translated: CASSLTVLPYEQYF.

The CDR3 spells CASSSRVVGSYEQYF. DNA for the CDR3: TGTGCCAGCAGTTCCAGGGTAGTAGGCTCCTACGAGCAGTACTTC. The J gene is TRBJ2-7, the V gene TRBV27, with D perhaps matching TRBD1 (5 bases). The CDR3 consists of 15 residues. The V gene lost 4 bases and the J gene lost 0 bases, with 13 bases spanning the gap. Germline V gene sequence: CDR1 MNHEY, CDR2 SMNVEV (reference sequence).

The chain links TRBV28 to TRBJ2-7; 7 positions agree with TRBD2. The CDR3 contains 14 residues. The V gene end was trimmed by 8 bases and the J gene end by 1 base; junction bases not matched to a gene: 8. From germline, CDR1 is MDHEN and CDR2 SYDVKM. This chain's CDR3 is CASLKASGSYEQYF. The CDR3 DNA reads TGTGCCAGCCTAAAGGCTAGCGGATCCTACGAGCAGTACTTC.

The chain joins TRBV24-1 to TRBJ2-1; no reliable D call. V dropped 5 bases and J dropped 8 bases, with 6 bases sitting between them. In germline, CDR1 is KGHDR, CDR2 SFDVKD. This CDR3 spans 11 amino acids. The CDR3 sequence: CATSGGDEQFF. The CDR3 nucleotides read TGTGCCACCAGTGGGGGTGATGAGCAGTTCTTC.